This entry lists 9 T cell receptor beta chains sequenced from one sample in a study of CD8 T cells in ankylosing spondylitis. Study conclusions and caveats: Ankylosing spondylitis blood appeared to carry a characteristic TCR beta motif of roughly eight highly homologous variants.

Their recognized antigens are unknown. TCRdb reprocessed the 5' RACE reads via MiXCR and lists one record per CDR3 protein. The table lists about 500,000 distinct CDR3 sequences, under 5.5% of them singletons. The sequencing sample was made of blood, either unsorted or a sorted T cell fraction (not recorded which). The source is a male donor with ankylosing spondylitis.

This clonotype was picked up many times. The rearrangement uses TRBV15 and TRBJ2-1; D might be TRBD1 or TRBD2, each matching 5 bases. V gave up 0 bases and J gave up 0 bases, with 9 bases separating them. CDR3 length: 16 residues. Looked up from germline, CDR1 is LNHNV and CDR2 is YYDKDF (reference sequence). DNA for the CDR3: TGTGCCACCAGCAGAGATGGGGGTTTCTCCTACAATGAGCAGTTCTTC. This translates into CATSRDGGFSYNEQFF. Looking up the rest from reference TRBV15 and TRBJ2-1 gives the full variable domain: DAMVIQNPRYQVTQFGKPVTLSCSQTLNHNVMYWYQQKSSQAPKLLFHYYDKDFNNEADTPDNFQSRRPNTSFCFLDIRSPGLGDTAMYLCATSRDGGFSYNEQFFGPGTRLTVL.

The chain is built from TRBV20-1 and TRBJ2-7, with D maybe TRBD2 (5 bases). V was cut by 4 bases and J by 2 bases, with 18 bases left in between. The CDR3 consists of 15 residues. Germline V gives CDR1 DFQATT, CDR2 SNEGSKA (reference sequence). The CDR3 DNA sequence: TGCAGTGCTACGGCTACAAGCGGCGATCCCTACGAGCAGTACTTC. Its translation: CSATATSGDPYEQYF.

This clonotype was observed many times. The chain joins TRBV21-1 to TRBJ2-7. TRBV21-1 is noted as a pseudogene. CDR3 length: 11 amino acids. Here the CDR3 reads CASSSSGTDDF. DNA of the CDR3: TGTGCCAGCAGCTCCTCCGGGACAGATGATTTC.

This clonotype was recorded many times. This chain's CDR3 is CASSPRAGVSNQPQHF. For the CDR3, the DNA is TGTGCCAGCTCACCACGGGCAGGGGTGAGCAATCAGCCCCAGCATTTT. The rearrangement uses TRBV18 and TRBJ1-5; maybe TRBD1 (6 bases). Germline V lookup: CDR1 KGHSH, CDR2 LQKENI. Trimming removed 1 base from V and 1 base from J, with 11 bases in between. The CDR3 spans 16 residues.

This clonotype was picked up a small number of times. The chain is built from TRBV6-5 and TRBJ2-3; TRBD2 matches 10 bases. Losses at the gene ends were 0 bases for V and 1 base for J; bases not matched to a gene: 1. Germline lookup yields CDR1 MNHEY and CDR2 SVGAGI. The CDR3 is 16 amino acids. CDR3 residues: CASSYSGLAGTDTQYF. DNA for the CDR3: TGTGCCAGCAGTTACTCTGGACTAGCGGGCACAGATACGCAGTATTTT.

The table lists this clonotype with many counts. The chain is built from TRBV29-1 and TRBJ2-2; D remains ambiguous. V shed 2 bases and J shed 0 bases, with 10 bases lying between them. CDR1 and CDR2 (germline): SQVTM, ANQGSEA. This CDR3 comprises 15 residues. DNA of the CDR3: TGCAGCGTTGAATTTAGGCAGTCGAACACCGGGGAGCTGTTTTTT. It yields the protein CSVEFRQSNTGELFF.

This clonotype was counted ten times or more. This sequence joins TRBV18 and TRBJ1-2; 7 bases are shared with TRBD1. With 4 bases clipped from V and 2 bases from J, the junction kept 4 bases outside the gene matches. This CDR3 spans 14 amino acids. CDR1 is KGHSH, CDR2 LQKENI, per germline. In DNA, the CDR3 is TGTGCCAGCTCACGACTGGGACAGAACTATGGCTACACCTTC. This codes for CASSRLGQNYGYTF.

This clonotype has more than one count but fewer than ten. The CDR3 DNA reads TGTGCCAGCAGCTCGCGCGCAGGCGGAAGCTCCTACAATGAGCAGTTCTTC. It yields the protein CASSSRAGGSSYNEQFF. The rearrangement uses TRBV7-2 and TRBJ2-1; no firm D call. The CDR3 is 17 residues long. Germline V gene sequence: CDR1 SGHTA, CDR2 FQGNSA. V lost 4 bases and J lost 0, with 16 bases in between. Together with reference TRBV7-2 and TRBJ2-1, the CDR3 gives the full variable domain: GAGVSQSPSNKVTEKGKDVELRCDPISGHTALYWYRQSLGQGLEFLIYFQGNSAPDKSGLPSDRFSAERTGGSVSTLTIQRTQQEDSAVYLCASSSRAGGSSYNEQFFGPGTRLTVL.

Ten or more counts support this clonotype. The rearrangement links TRBV5-6 to TRBJ1-2; 7 nucleotides match TRBD1. Germline CDR1 reads SGHDT; CDR2 reads YYEEEE. The CDR3 sequence is 13 residues long. J lost 10 bases, V lost 3 bases, and 9 bases had no gene match. CDR3 DNA sequence: TGTGCCAGCAGCTCCGGGACAGCAAGGACCTACACCTTC. Protein: CASSSGTARTYTF.